The sequence of this T cell receptor beta chain was determined in a study of cytomegalovirus exposure and HLA in healthy donors. Study-wide findings and caveats: The authors enumerated some 160 TCR beta chains as linked to cytomegalovirus. CMV antigen specificity was confirmed in vitro for a few CMV-associated chains. Prior analysis indicated that the majority of TCR beta V segments exhibited productivity approximately 87% or approximately 30% of the time.

As for this clone: Its cognate antigen is unknown.

This CDR3 spans 13 amino acids. The ends were cut back, 6 bases at V and 5 bases at J, with 13 bases in the middle. Germline loops: CDR1 SGHNT, CDR2 YENEEA. In nominal health when sampled, donors likely had unrecorded immune exposures nonetheless. The PCR employed 60 Vbeta primers together with 13 Jbeta primers. TCRdb keeps only in-frame clones here, not all; method: immunoSEQ multiplex PCR. The sample yields 180,000 or so clones, 80% seen once. The receptor was derived from a young woman in good health and CMV-seronegative. Sequenced sample: PBMCs. The chain joins TRBV11-3 to TRBJ1-1, with a tentative D call TRBD1 (5 bases). The CDR3 DNA is TGTGCCAGCAGTTGGGAGGAGGGGACTGAAGCTTTCTTT. It translates to CASSWEEGTEAFF.